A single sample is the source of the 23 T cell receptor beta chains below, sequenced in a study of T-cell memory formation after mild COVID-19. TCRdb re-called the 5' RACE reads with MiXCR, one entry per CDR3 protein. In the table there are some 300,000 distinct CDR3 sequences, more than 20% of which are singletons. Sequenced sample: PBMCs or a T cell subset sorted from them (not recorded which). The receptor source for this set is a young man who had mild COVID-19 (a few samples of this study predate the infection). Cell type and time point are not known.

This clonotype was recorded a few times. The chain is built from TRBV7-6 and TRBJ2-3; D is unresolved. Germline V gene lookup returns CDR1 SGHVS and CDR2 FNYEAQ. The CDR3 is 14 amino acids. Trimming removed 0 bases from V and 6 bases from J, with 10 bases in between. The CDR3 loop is CASSLAYQGDTQYF. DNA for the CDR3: TGTGCCAGCAGCTTAGCCTACCAAGGCGATACGCAGTATTTT.

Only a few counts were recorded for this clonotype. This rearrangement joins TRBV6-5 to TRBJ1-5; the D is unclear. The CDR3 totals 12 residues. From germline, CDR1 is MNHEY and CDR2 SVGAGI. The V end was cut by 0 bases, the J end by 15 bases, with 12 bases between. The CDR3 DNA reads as TGTGCCAGCAGTTACTCGGACGGGATTCCGCATTTT. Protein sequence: CASSYSDGIPHF.

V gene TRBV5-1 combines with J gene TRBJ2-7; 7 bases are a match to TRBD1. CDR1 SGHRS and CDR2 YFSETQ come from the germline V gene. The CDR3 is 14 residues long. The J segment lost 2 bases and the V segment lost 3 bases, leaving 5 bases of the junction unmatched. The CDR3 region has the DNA TGCGCCAGCAGCTACGGACAGGTACCCTACGAGCAGTACGTC. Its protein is CASSYGQVPYEQYV.

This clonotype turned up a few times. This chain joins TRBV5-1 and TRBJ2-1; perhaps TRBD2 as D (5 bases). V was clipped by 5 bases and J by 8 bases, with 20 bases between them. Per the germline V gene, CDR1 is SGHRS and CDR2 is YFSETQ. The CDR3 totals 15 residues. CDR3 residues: CASRPARVPEDEQFF. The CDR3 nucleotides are TGCGCCAGCAGACCGGCGAGGGTCCCCGAGGATGAGCAGTTCTTC.

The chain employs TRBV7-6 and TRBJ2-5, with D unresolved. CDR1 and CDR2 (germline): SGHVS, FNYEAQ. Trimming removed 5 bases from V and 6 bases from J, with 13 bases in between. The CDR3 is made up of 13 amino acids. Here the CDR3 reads CASSAQVEKTQYF. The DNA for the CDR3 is TGTGCCAGCAGCGCTCAGGTAGAGAAGACCCAGTACTTC.

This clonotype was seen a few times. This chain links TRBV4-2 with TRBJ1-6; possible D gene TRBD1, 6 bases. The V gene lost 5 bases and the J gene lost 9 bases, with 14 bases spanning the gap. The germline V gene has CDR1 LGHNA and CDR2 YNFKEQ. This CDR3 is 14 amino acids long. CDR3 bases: TGTGCCAGCAGCAGAGGGGGTTCTAGTTCACCCCTCCACTTT. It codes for CASSRGGSSSPLHF.

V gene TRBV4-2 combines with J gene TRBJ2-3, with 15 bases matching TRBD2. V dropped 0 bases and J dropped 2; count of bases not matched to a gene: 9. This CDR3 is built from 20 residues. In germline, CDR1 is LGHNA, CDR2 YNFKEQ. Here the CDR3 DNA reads TGTGCCAGCAGCCAAGAGAATCCGGGACTAGCGGGAGGATACACAGATACGCAGTATTTT. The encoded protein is CASSQENPGLAGGYTDTQYF.

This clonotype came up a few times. The CDR3 nucleotides read TGTGCCAGCGCGGACAGGAGGGGCAATCAGCCCCAGCATTTT. Protein sequence: CASADRRGNQPQHF. The chain uses TRBV18 and TRBJ1-5, with 7 bases fitting TRBD1. The germline CDR1 and CDR2 sequences are KGHSH and LQKENI. The CDR3 runs 14 residues. J was trimmed by 2 bases and V by 8 bases; bases with no gene match: 6. Together with reference TRBV18 and TRBJ1-5, the CDR3 gives the full variable domain: NAGVMQNPRHLVRRRGQEARLRCSPMKGHSHVYWYRQLPEEGLKFMVYLQKENIIDESGMPKERFSAEFPKEGPSILRIQQVVRGDSAAYFCASADRRGNQPQHFGDGTRLSIL.

The CDR3 bases are TGTGCCAGCAGCACCCGGGACTACGGCCGGAGTCCGAAAGGGAGCGGGGAGCTGTTTTTT. Translation gives CASSTRDYGRSPKGSGELFF. This rearrangement joins TRBV5-8 to TRBJ2-2; 7 bases are a match to TRBD2. Trimming at V came to 4 bases and at J to 7 bases, leaving 25 bases not matched to a gene. Germline lookup yields CDR1 SGHTS and CDR2 YDEGEE. CDR3 size: 20 residues.

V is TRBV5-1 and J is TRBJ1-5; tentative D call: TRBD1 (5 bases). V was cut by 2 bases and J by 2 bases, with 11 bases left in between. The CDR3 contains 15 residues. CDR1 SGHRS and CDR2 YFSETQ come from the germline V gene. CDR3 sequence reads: CASSFFPGGNQPQHF. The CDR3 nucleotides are TGCGCCAGCAGCTTCTTCCCGGGGGGCAATCAGCCCCAGCATTTT.

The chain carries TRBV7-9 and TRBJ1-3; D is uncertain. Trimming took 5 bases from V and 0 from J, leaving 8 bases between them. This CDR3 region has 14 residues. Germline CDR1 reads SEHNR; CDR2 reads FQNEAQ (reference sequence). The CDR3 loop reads CASSPSGSGNTIYF. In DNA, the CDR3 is TGTGCCAGCAGCCCGTCAGGCTCTGGAAACACCATATATTTT.

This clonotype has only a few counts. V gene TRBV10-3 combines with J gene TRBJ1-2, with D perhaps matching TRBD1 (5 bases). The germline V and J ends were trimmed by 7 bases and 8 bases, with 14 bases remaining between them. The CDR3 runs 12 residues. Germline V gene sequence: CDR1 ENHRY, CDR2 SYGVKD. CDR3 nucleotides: TGTGCCATCAACGACAGCCCTGTCGGCTACACCTTC. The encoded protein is CAINDSPVGYTF.

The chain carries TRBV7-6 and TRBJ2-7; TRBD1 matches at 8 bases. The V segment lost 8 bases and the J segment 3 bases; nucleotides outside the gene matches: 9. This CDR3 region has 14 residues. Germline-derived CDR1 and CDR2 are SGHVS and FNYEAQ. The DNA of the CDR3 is TGTGCCAGCTCTCCGACAGGGGCTATCTACGAGCAGTACTTC. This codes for CASSPTGAIYEQYF.

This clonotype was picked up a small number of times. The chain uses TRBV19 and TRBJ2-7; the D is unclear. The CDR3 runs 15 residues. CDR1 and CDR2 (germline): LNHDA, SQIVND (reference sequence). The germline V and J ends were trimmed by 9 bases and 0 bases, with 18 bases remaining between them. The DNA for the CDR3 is TGTGCCAGCTCCTACACCCACCGAAGCTCCTACGAGCAGTACTTC. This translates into CASSYTHRSSYEQYF.

Here the CDR3 DNA reads TGTGCCAGCAGCTTAGCAGGGTCCGAGACCCAGTACTTC. Translation: CASSLAGSETQYF. V is TRBV7-2 and J is TRBJ2-5, with no clear D. The V end was cut by 0 bases, the J end by 5 bases, with 7 bases between. Germline V gene data show CDR1 as SGHTA and CDR2 as FQGNSA. The CDR3 loop spans 13 amino acids.

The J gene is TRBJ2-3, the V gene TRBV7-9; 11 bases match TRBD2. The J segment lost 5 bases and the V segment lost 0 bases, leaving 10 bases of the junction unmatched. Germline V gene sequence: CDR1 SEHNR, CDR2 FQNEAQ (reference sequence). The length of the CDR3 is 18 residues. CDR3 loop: CASSLARGTSGGQDTQYF. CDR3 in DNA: TGTGCCAGCAGCTTAGCAAGAGGTACTAGCGGGGGCCAAGATACGCAGTATTTT.

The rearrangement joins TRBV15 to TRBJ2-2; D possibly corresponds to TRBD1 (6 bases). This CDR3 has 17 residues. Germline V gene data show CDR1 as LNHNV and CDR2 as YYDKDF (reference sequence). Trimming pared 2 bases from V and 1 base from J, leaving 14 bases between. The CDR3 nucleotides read TGTGCCACCAGCAGACTGGGACACTCCCGGAACACCGGGGAGCTGTTTTTT. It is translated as CATSRLGHSRNTGELFF.

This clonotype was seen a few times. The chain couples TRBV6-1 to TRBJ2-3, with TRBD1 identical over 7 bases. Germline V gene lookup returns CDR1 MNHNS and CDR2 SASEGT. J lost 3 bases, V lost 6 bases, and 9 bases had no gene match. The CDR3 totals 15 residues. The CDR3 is CASRTGTAMTDTQYF. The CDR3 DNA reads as TGTGCCAGCAGGACGGGGACAGCGATGACAGATACGCAGTATTTT.

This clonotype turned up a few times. In DNA form, the CDR3 reads TGTGCCACCCAACAAGAGGGGGGGAACATTCAGTACTTC. This codes for CATQQEGGNIQYF. The chain has TRBV2 and TRBJ2-4; possibly TRBD2 for D (7 bases). CDR1 is SNHLY and CDR2 is FYNNEI in the germline V gene. CDR3 length equals 13 residues. V gave up 10 bases and J gave up 7 bases, with 17 bases separating them.

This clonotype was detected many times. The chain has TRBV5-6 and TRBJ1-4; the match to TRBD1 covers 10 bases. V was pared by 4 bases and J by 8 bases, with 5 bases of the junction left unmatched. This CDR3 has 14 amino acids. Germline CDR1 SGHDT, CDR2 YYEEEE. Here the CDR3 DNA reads TGTGCCAGCAGCCTGGGACAGGGGTACGAAAAACTGTTTTTT. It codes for CASSLGQGYEKLFF.

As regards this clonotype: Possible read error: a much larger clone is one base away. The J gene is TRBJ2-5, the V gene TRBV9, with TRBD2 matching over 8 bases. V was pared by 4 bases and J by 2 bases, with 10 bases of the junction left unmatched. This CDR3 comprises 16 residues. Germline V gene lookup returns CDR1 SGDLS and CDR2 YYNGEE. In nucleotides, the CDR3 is TGTGCCAGCAGCCCCACTGATGAGCGGGGGCAAGAGACCCAGTACTTC. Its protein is CASSPTDERGQETQYF.

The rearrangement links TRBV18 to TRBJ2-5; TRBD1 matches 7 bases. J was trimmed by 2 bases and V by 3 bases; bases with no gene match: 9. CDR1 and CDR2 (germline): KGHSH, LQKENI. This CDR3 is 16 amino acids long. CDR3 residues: CASSPPLTGQQETQYF. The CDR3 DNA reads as TGTGCCAGCTCACCGCCCTTGACAGGGCAGCAAGAGACCCAGTACTTC. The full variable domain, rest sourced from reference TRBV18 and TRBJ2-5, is NAGVMQNPRHLVRRRGQEARLRCSPMKGHSHVYWYRQLPEEGLKFMVYLQKENIIDESGMPKERFSAEFPKEGPSILRIQQVVRGDSAAYFCASSPPLTGQQETQYFGPGTRLLVL.

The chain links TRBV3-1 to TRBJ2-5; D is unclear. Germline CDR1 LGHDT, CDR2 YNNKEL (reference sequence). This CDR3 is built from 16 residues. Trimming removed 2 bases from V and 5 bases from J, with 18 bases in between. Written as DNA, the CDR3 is TGTGCCAGCAGCCAACCAGACGGGCTCGGGCCTGAGACCCAGTACTTC. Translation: CASSQPDGLGPETQYF.